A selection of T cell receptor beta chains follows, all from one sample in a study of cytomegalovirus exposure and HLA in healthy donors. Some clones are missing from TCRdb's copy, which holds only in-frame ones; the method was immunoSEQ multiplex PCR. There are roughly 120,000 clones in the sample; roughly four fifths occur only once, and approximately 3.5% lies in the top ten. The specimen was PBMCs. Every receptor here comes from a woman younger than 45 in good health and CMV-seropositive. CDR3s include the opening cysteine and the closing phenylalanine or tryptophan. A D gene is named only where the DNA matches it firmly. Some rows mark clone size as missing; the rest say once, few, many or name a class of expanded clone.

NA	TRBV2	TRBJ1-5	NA	CASAEGLQGNQPQHF	TGTGCCAGCGCCGAGGGCCTTCAGGGCAATCAGCCCCAGCATTTT
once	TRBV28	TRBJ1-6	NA	CASRMLLGPSTPLHF	TGTGCCAGCCGAATGCTCCTTGGCCCTTCGACACCCCTCCACTTT
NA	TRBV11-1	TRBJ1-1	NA	CASSYGEEAFF	TGTGCCAGCAGCTATGGGGAGGAAGCTTTCTTT
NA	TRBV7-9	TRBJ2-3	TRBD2	CASSLAGGARDTQYF	TGTGCCAGCAGCTTAGCCGGGGGGGCCAGAGATACGCAGTATTTT
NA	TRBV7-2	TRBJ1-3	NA	CASSSDGSFSGNTIYF	TGTGCCAGCAGCTCCGACGGGTCTTTCTCTGGAAACACCATATATTTT
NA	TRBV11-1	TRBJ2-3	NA	CAIRVAASPTDTQYF	TGTGCCATCCGAGTAGCGGCCTCCCCCACAGATACGCAGTATTTT
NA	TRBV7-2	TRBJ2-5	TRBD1	CASTETGTGVETQYF	TGTGCCAGCACCGAGACCGGGACAGGGGTAGAGACCCAGTACTTC
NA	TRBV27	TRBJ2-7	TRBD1	CASSRTGGWYEQYF	TGTGCCAGCAGTAGAACAGGGGGCTGGTACGAGCAGTACTTC
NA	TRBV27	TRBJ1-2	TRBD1	CASSLLGQGGNYGYTF	TGTGCCAGCAGTTTATTGGGACAGGGAGGTAACTATGGCTACACCTTC
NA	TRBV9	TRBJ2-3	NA	CASSGEGRGPTDTQYF	TGTGCCAGCAGCGGCGAGGGGCGGGGGCCCACAGATACGCAGTATTTT
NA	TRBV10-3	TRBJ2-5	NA	CAISESGGQETQYF	TGTGCCATCAGTGAGTCGGGGGGTCAAGAGACCCAGTACTTC
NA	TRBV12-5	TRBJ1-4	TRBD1	CASGPGRTGPATNEKLFF	TGTGCTAGTGGTCCCGGTCGGACAGGGCCGGCAACTAATGAAAAACTGTTTTTT
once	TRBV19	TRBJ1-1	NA	CASSSTGGTEAFF	TGTGCCAGTAGTTCGACAGGAGGCACTGAAGCTTTCTTT
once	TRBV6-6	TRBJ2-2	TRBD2	CASTLAGIRTGELFF	TGTGCCAGCACTTTAGCGGGGATCAGGACCGGGGAGCTGTTTTTT
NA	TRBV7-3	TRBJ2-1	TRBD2	CASSSTSGTSGSNEQFF	TGTGCCAGCAGCTCGACCTCCGGGACTAGCGGGAGCAATGAGCAGTTCTTC
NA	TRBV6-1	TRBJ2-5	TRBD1	CASRGQGRGETQYF	TGTGCCAGCAGGGGACAGGGGAGGGGAGAGACCCAGTACTTC
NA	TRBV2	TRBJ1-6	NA	CASSPLRPGWVESPLHF	TGTGCCAGCAGCCCCCTCCGGCCGGGGTGGGTAGAATCACCCCTCCACTTT
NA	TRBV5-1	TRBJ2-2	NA	CASRSAGTTNTGELFF	TGCGCCAGCAGATCGGCAGGGACAACGAACACCGGGGAGCTGTTTTTT
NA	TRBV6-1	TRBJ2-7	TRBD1	CASSVGGQGTYEQYF	TGTGCCAGCAGTGTGGGGGGACAGGGGACCTACGAGCAGTACTTC